The source of this TCR beta chain is a study of T cells in Graves' hyperthyroidism and ophthalmopathy. Turning to the study itself: Peripheral blood draws took place at initial diagnosis, ahead of any treatment.

Amplified regions were TCR beta CDR3 sequences from RNA transcripts. TCR CDR3 underwent first-round RT-PCR with the HTBI primer set. Via MiXCR, TCRdb re-called the multiplex PCR reads, giving one row per CDR3 protein. The sample has around 500,000 distinct CDR3 sequences; roughly 23% are singletons. This clonotype was seen only a few times. The antigen is unknown. Broader study findings: In the blood, most expanded thyroid clonotypes above 0.001 appeared as well. In validation, the model predicted ophthalmopathy. These predictions came a median roughly 7.1 months before onset.

The CDR3 consists of 15 residues. Germline V gene data show CDR1 as DFQATT and CDR2 as SNEGSKA (reference sequence). V was pared by 5 bases and J by 0 bases, with 6 bases of the junction left unmatched. Material: blood. The receptor was derived from a woman aged 70 to 79 with Graves' ophthalmopathy. The chain couples TRBV20-1 to TRBJ1-5; 8 bases line up with TRBD1. The CDR3 loop is CSAHGTGYSNQPQHF. In nucleotides, the CDR3 is TGCAGTGCTCACGGGACAGGTTATAGCAATCAGCCCCAGCATTTT.